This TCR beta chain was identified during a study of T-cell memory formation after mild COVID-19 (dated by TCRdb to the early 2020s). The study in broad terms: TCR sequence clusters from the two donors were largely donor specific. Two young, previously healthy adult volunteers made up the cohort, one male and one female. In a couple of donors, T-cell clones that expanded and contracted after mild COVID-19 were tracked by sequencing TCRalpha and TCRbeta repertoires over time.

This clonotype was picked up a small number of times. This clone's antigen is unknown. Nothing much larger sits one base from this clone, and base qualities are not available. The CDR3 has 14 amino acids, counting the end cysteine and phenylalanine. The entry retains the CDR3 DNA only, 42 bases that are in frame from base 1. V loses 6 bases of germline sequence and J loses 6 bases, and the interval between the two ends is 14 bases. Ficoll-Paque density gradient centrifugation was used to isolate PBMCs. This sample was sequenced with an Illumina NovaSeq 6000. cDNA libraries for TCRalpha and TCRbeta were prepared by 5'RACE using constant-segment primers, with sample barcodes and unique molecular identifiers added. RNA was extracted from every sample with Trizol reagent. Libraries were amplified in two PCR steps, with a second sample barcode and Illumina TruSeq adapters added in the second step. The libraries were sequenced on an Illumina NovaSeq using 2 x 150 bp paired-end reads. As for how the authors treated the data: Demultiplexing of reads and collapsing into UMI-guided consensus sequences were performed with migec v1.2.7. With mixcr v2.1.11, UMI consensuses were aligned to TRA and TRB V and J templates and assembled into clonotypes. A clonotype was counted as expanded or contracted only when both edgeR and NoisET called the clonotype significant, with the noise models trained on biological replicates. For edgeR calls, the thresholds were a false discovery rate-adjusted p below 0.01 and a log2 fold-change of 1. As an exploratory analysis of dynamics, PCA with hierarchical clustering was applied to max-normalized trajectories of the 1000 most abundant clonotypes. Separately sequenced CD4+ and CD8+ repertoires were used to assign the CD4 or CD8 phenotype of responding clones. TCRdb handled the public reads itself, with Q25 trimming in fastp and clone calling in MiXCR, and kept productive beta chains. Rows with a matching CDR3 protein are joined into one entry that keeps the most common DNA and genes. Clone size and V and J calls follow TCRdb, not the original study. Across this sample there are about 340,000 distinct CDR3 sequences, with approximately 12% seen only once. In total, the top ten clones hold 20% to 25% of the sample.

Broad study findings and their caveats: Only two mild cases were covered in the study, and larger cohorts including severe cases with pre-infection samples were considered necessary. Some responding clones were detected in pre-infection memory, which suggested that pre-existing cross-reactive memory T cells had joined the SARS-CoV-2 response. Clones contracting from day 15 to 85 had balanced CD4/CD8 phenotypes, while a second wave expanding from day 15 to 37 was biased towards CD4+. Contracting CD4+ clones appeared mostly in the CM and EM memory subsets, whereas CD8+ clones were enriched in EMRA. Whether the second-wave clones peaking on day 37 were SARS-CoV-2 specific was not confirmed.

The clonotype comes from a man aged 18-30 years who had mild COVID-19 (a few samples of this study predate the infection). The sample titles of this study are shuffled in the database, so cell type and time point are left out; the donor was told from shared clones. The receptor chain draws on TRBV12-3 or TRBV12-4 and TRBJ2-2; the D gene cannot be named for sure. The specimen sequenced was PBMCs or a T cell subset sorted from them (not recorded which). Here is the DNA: TGTGCCAGCAGGGAAGAGGTCTGGGCCGGGGAGCTGTTTTTT. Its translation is CASREEVWAGELFF.